This T cell receptor beta chain appears in the sequencing data of a study of cytomegalovirus exposure and HLA in healthy donors. Per germline, CDR1 SGHNT and CDR2 YYREEE (reference sequence). After removal of 2 bases from V and 7 bases from J, the junction contained 10 bases not matched to a gene. The CDR3 sequence is 16 residues long. The PCR contained 60 Vbeta and 13 Jbeta primers. The repertoire was sequenced with immunoSEQ multiplex PCR; TCRdb's copy has only in-frame clones and lacks some. This table has 120,000 or so clones, roughly 80% appearing once. The sequence was obtained from a female donor in good health and CMV-seronegative. Sequenced: PBMCs. The chain carries TRBV5-4 and TRBJ2-1, with 9 bases lining up with TRBD1. The DNA for the CDR3 is TGTGCCAGCAGCTTACCGGGACAGGGAGGTTCGAATGAGCAGTTCTTC. Translation gives CASSLPGQGGSNEQFF.